This T cell receptor (beta chain) was recorded in a study of blood T cell repertoires in COVID-19. For the study at large: Acute and convalescent COVID-19 samples came from the United States, Italy and Spain. The analysed material was cDNA or gDNA that came from T cells, B-cell-depleted T cells, or PBMCs.

With V trimmed by 6 bases and J by 5 bases, 9 bases remained unmatched. From germline, CDR1 is WNHNN and CDR2 SYGVQD (reference sequence). The CDR3 is 16 amino acids. Authors' processing steps: From reference gene primer amplification, estimates of nucleated cell counts were derived. The table came from immunoSEQ multiplex PCR; TCRdb's copy has only in-frame clones and leaves some out. That table is the source of V, J and clone size, and D and trimming were worked out from the DNA. The sample has about 42,000 clones, under 85% seen once. The specimen sequenced was peripheral blood. The TCR was taken from a woman older than 75 with acute or convalescent COVID-19. The chain joins TRBV10-1 to TRBJ2-1; 11 nucleotides line up with TRBD2. In nucleotides, the CDR3 is TGCGCCAGCAGCCCCTATCTAGCGGGAGGAGACAATGAGCAGTTCTTC. This codes for CASSPYLAGGDNEQFF.